This TCR beta chain was sequenced during a study of technical replicates of blood from a handful of donors. Clones were read by immunoSEQ multiplex PCR, and TCRdb kept only the in-frame ones, dropping some. The table includes almost 70,000 clones, roughly 92% detected once. Trimming took 4 bases from V and 2 from J, leaving 21 bases between them. In germline, CDR1 is SNHLY, CDR2 FYNNEI. The CDR3 spans 19 residues. Sequencing was done on a sample of PBMCs. J is TRBJ2-6 and V is TRBV2; D perhaps matches TRBD1 (7 bases). The receptor was isolated from a human donor in good health. Some clones in this sample may be carry-over from other donors' samples. The CDR3 here is CASSGEDEGAFTGANVLTF. The CDR3 DNA sequence: TGTGCCAGCAGTGGGGAGGACGAGGGGGCCTTTACTGGGGCCAACGTCCTGACTTTC.